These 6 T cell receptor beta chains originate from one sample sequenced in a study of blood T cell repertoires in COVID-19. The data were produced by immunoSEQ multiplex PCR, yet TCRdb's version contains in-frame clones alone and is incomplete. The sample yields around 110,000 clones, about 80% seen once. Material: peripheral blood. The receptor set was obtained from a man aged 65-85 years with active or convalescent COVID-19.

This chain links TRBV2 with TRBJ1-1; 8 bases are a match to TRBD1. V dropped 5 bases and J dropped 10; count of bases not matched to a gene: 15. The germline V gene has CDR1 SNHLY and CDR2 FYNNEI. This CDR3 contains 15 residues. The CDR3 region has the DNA TGTGCCAGCAGTACCCACCCGGCAGGGGGCGCGGTAGCTTTCTTT. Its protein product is CASSTHPAGGAVAFF.

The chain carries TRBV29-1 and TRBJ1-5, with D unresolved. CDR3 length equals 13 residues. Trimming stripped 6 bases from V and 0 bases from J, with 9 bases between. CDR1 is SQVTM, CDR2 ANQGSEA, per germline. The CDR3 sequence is CSVQVFSNQPQHF. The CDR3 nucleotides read TGCAGCGTCCAGGTTTTTAGCAATCAGCCCCAGCATTTT.

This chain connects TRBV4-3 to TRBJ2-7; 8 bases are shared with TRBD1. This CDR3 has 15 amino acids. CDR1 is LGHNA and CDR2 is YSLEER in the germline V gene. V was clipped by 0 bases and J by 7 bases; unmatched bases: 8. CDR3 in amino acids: CASSQDERTGSEQYF. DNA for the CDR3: TGCGCCAGCAGCCAAGATGAAAGGACAGGGTCGGAGCAGTACTTC.

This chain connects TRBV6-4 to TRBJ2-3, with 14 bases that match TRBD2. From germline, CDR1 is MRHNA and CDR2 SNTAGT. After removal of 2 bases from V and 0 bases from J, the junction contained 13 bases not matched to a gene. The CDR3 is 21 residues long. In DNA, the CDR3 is TGTGCCAGCAGTGACCCCCGACTAGCGGGAGGGCACCTCACTAGCACAGATACGCAGTATTTT. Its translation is CASSDPRLAGGHLTSTDTQYF.

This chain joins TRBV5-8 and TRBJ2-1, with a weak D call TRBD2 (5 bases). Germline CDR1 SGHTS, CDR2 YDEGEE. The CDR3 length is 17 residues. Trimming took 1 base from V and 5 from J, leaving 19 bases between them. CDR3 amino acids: CASSLSLSDLYHNEQFF. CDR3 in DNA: TGTGCCAGCAGCTTGAGTCTTAGCGACCTTTACCACAATGAGCAGTTCTTC.

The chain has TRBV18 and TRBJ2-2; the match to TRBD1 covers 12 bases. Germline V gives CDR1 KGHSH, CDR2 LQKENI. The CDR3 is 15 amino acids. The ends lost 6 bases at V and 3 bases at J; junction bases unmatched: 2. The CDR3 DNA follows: TGTGCCAGCTCGGGACAGGGGGCTTACACCGGGGAGCTGTTTTTT. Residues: CASSGQGAYTGELFF.